Listed below are T cell receptor beta chains from one sample, sequenced in a study of CD8 T cells in ankylosing spondylitis. TCRdb analysed the 5' RACE reads with MiXCR anew, one entry per CDR3 protein. Among roughly 90,000 distinct CDR3 sequences listed, about 9% were seen once. Specimen: blood, either unsorted or a sorted T cell fraction (not recorded which). The receptor source for this set is a male donor with ankylosing spondylitis. CDR3s include the opening cysteine and the closing phenylalanine or tryptophan. A D gene is named only where the DNA matches it firmly. Rows may omit the clone size; those that give it use once, few, many or a size class.

V	D	size	J	CDR3	DNA
TRBV19	NA	many	TRBJ2-3	CASSIGWDTQYF	TGTGCCAGTAGTATAGGGTGGGATACGCAGTATTTT
TRBV6-4	NA	few	TRBJ1-2	CASSDRNYGYTF	TGTGCCAGCAGTGACAGAAACTATGGCTACACCTTC
TRBV21-1	NA	NA	TRBJ2-7	CASRLTFYEQYF	TGTGCCAGCAGGCTCACCTTCTACGAGCAGTACTTC
TRBV12-3/TRBV12-4	TRBD2	many	TRBJ2-5	CASSLTAGVETQYF	TGTGCCAGCAGTTTAACGGCGGGAGTGGAGACCCAGTACTTC
TRBV3-1	NA	many	TRBJ2-3	CASTPGSTDTQYF	TGTGCCAGCACCCCAGGGAGCACAGATACGCAGTATTTT
TRBV6-2/TRBV6-3	TRBD2	NA	TRBJ2-3	CASSYLREEYTDTQYF	TGTGCCAGCAGTTACCTACGGGAGGAATACACAGATACGCAGTATTTT
TRBV27	NA	NA	TRBJ2-3	CASSLSAGAPPDTQYF	TGTGCCAGCAGTTTATCCGCAGGGGCGCCACCAGATACGCAGTATTTT
TRBV20-1	TRBD1	NA	TRBJ2-5	CSARGLDRGNQETQYF	TGCAGTGCTAGAGGCCTGGACAGGGGGAACCAAGAGACCCAGTACTTC
TRBV15	TRBD1	many	TRBJ2-7	CATSRGTGPYEQYF	TGTGCCACCAGCAGAGGGACAGGGCCCTACGAGCAGTACTTC
TRBV2	TRBD1	few	TRBJ2-4	CASSQGVDIQYF	TGTGCCAGCAGTCAGGGGGTTGACATTCAGTACTTC
TRBV12-3/TRBV12-4	TRBD1	NA	TRBJ1-2	CASSFPLGQDANYGYTF	TGTGCCAGCAGTTTCCCATTAGGACAGGACGCTAACTATGGCTACACCTTC
TRBV12-3/TRBV12-4	TRBD2	few	TRBJ2-7	CASSGTSGNYEQYF	TGTGCCAGCAGCGGGACTAGCGGAAACTACGAGCAGTACTTC
TRBV19	TRBD1	NA	TRBJ1-1	CASSDPGTALEAFF	TGTGCCAGTAGTGACCCCGGGACAGCTTTGGAAGCTTTCTTT
TRBV20-1	TRBD2	few	TRBJ2-7	CSARREIYEQYF	TGCAGTGCTCGGCGGGAGATCTACGAGCAGTACTTC
TRBV7-9	TRBD2	NA	TRBJ2-7	CASSPHLAGVYEQYF	TGTGCCAGCAGCCCCCACTTAGCGGGAGTCTACGAGCAGTACTTC
TRBV11-3	TRBD2	few	TRBJ2-1	CASSPLAGSPYNEQFF	TGTGCCAGCAGCCCACTAGCGGGAAGCCCCTACAATGAGCAGTTCTTC
TRBV11-2	TRBD2	few	TRBJ2-3	CASSLGAGGADTQYF	TGTGCCAGCAGCTTAGGCGCGGGAGGAGCAGATACGCAGTATTTT
TRBV7-6	NA	few	TRBJ1-1	CASSLESRALMNTEAFF	TGTGCCAGCAGCTTAGAGTCCCGGGCCCTCATGAACACTGAAGCTTTCTTT
TRBV7-9	NA	many	TRBJ2-3	CASSPTTGEADTQYF	TGTGCCAGCAGCCCGACAACAGGGGAGGCAGATACGCAGTATTTT
TRBV5-1	TRBD2	many	TRBJ2-7	CASGGGLAGISYEQYF	TGCGCCAGCGGAGGCGGGCTAGCGGGGATCTCCTACGAGCAGTACTTC
TRBV11-1	NA	NA	TRBJ2-1	CASSPVEVSSRERNEQFF	TGTGCCAGCAGCCCAGTAGAAGTTTCATCCCGGGAGCGGAATGAGCAGTTCTTC
TRBV7-9	NA	few	TRBJ1-5	CASSSLGHGNQPQHF	TGTGCCAGCAGTTCTCTGGGACACGGCAATCAGCCCCAGCATTTT
TRBV29-1	TRBD2	NA	TRBJ2-5	CSVFFWTSGGKTQYF	TGCAGCGTTTTCTTTTGGACTAGCGGGGGGAAGACCCAGTACTTC
TRBV20-1	TRBD1	many	TRBJ1-1	CSARDRGNMNTEAFF	TGCAGTGCTAGGGACAGGGGGAATATGAACACTGAAGCTTTCTTT
TRBV14	TRBD1	few	TRBJ2-7	CASSPQGAKNEQYF	TGTGCCAGCAGCCCACAGGGGGCGAAAAACGAGCAGTACTTC
TRBV11-2	NA	NA	TRBJ2-4	CASRGRGDIQYF	TGTGCCAGCAGGGGTAGAGGGGACATTCAGTACTTC
TRBV13	TRBD2	NA	TRBJ2-5	CASSPTSGRGETQYF	TGTGCCAGCAGCCCAACTAGCGGGAGAGGGGAGACCCAGTACTTC
TRBV5-6	NA	NA	TRBJ2-1	CASSLGSGNYNEQFF	TGTGCCAGCAGCTTGGGGTCAGGGAACTACAATGAGCAGTTCTTC
TRBV20-1	NA	NA	TRBJ2-5	CSARGQTAGAQYF	TGCAGTGCTAGAGGTCAAACGGCAGGGGCCCAGTACTTC
TRBV19	NA	NA	TRBJ1-5	CASNGGRNQPQHF	TGTGCCAGTAATGGAGGGCGGAATCAGCCCCAGCATTTT
TRBV5-1	TRBD1	many	TRBJ2-3	CASSLDSQGASLYYTDTQYF	TGCGCCAGCAGCTTGGACTCGCAGGGGGCCAGCCTCTATTACACAGATACGCAGTATTTT
TRBV3-1	NA	few	TRBJ2-1	CASSQEKGDSLDNEQFF	TGTGCCAGCAGCCAAGAAAAAGGGGATAGCCTAGACAATGAGCAGTTCTTC
TRBV4-1	TRBD1	NA	TRBJ2-3	CASSQAGTGFFMGTDTQYF	TGCGCCAGCAGCCAAGCCGGGACAGGATTTTTTATGGGTACAGATACGCAGTATTTT
TRBV29-1	TRBD1	few	TRBJ1-2	CSVEGTGGVYGYTF	TGCAGCGTTGAAGGGACAGGGGGCGTCTATGGCTACACCTTC
TRBV3-1	NA	many	TRBJ2-3	CASSQDRRRATDTQYF	TGTGCCAGCAGCCAAGATCGAAGGAGGGCGACAGATACGCAGTATTTT
TRBV12-3/TRBV12-4	NA	many	TRBJ2-2	CASSSIGTVNTGELFF	TGTGCCAGCAGTTCGATTGGGACTGTAAACACCGGGGAGCTGTTTTTT
TRBV11-2	NA	NA	TRBJ2-2	CASRTVHGELFF	TGTGCCAGCAGAACAGTTCACGGGGAGCTGTTTTTT
TRBV23-1	TRBD1	NA	TRBJ2-5	CASGSMGQGGETQYF	TGCGCCAGCGGATCGATGGGACAGGGAGGAGAGACCCAGTACTTC
TRBV20-1	NA	few	TRBJ1-1	CSARDRRVGNTEAFF	TGCAGTGCTAGGGACCGTAGGGTCGGGAACACTGAAGCTTTCTTT
TRBV2	NA	NA	TRBJ2-1	CASRSSHAWFF	TGTGCCAGCAGATCTAGCCACGCATGGTTCTTC
TRBV27	TRBD1	few	TRBJ1-5	CASSLWTGVNQPQHF	TGTGCCAGCAGTTTGTGGACAGGGGTCAATCAGCCCCAGCATTTT
TRBV19	TRBD1	few	TRBJ1-1	CASSLPTGMNTEAFF	TGTGCCAGTAGCCTACCGACAGGGATGAACACTGAAGCTTTCTTT
TRBV27	NA	NA	TRBJ2-1	CASSLTRVGYEQFF	TGTGCCAGCAGTTTAACTAGGGTGGGCTATGAGCAGTTCTTC
TRBV3-1	NA	many	TRBJ1-1	CASSPLTATEAFF	TGTGCCAGCAGCCCATTGACAGCCACTGAAGCTTTCTTT
TRBV29-1	NA	NA	TRBJ2-1	CSVEDLLDEQFF	TGCAGCGTTGAAGACTTATTAGATGAGCAGTTCTTC
TRBV10-1	TRBD1	few	TRBJ1-1	CASTPGQGFGNTEAFF	TGCGCCAGCACACCGGGACAGGGGTTTGGGAACACTGAAGCTTTCTTT
TRBV7-2	NA	NA	TRBJ2-3	CASSPIFLDTQYF	TGTGCCAGCAGCCCTATTTTCTTAGATACGCAGTATTTT
TRBV20-1	NA	many	TRBJ2-4	CSAPQGSTKNIQYF	TGCAGTGCGCCACAGGGAAGCACCAAAAACATTCAGTACTTC
TRBV30	TRBD1	NA	TRBJ1-2	CAWSVLLDRGPGYTF	TGTGCCTGGAGTGTCCTCCTCGACAGGGGGCCTGGCTACACCTTC
TRBV13	TRBD2	many	TRBJ2-3	CASSSGLAVTDTQYF	TGTGCCAGCAGCTCCGGACTAGCGGTCACAGATACGCAGTATTTT
TRBV7-9	NA	many	TRBJ2-7	CASSFLGGDREEQYF	TGTGCCAGCAGCTTTTTGGGCGGTGATCGGGAGGAGCAGTACTTC